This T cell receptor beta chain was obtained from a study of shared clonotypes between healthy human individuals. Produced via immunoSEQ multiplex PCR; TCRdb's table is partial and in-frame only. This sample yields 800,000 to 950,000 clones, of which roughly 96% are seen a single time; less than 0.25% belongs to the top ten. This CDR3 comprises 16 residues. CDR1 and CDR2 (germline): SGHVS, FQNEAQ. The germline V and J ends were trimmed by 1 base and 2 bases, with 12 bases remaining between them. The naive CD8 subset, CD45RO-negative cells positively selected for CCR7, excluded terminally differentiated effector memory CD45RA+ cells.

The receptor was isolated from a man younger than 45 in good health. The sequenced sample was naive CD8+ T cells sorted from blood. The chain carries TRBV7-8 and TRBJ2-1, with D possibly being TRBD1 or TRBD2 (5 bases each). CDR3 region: CASSLGIGAPYNEQFF. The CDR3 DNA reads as TGTGCCAGCAGCTTAGGAATCGGGGCGCCCTACAATGAGCAGTTCTTC.